The next 25 T cell receptor beta chains were all read from a single sample in a study of blood T cell repertoires in COVID-19. This table comes from immunoSEQ multiplex PCR, and its TCRdb copy is limited to in-frame clones, with some not included. The sample comprises 210,000 or so clones, 65% to 90% of which are singletons, and 4% to 4.5% rests with the top ten. What was sequenced was peripheral blood. Every receptor here comes from a man aged 45-65 years with acute or convalescent COVID-19.

This rearrangement joins TRBV3-1 (or the pseudogene TRBV3-2) to TRBJ1-5, with D maybe TRBD1 (5 bases). The CDR3 spans 13 residues. Germline V lookup: CDR1 LGHDT, CDR2 YNNKEL (reference sequence). V lost 1 base to trimming and J lost 5 bases, with 6 bases between them. The CDR3 sequence: CASSQGRDQPQHF. The CDR3 DNA follows: TGTGCCAGCAGCCAAGGCAGGGATCAGCCCCAGCATTTT.

This clone was detected many times. The chain has TRBV11-1 and TRBJ1-2; possible D gene TRBD1, 6 bases. Trimming took off 0 bases at V and 6 bases at J, with 14 bases between the two ends. CDR1 and CDR2 (germline): SGHAT, FQDESV (reference sequence). The CDR3 runs to 15 residues. The CDR3 sequence: CASSLAGASHDGYTF. The CDR3 DNA sequence: TGTGCCAGCAGCTTAGCGGGGGCGTCTCACGATGGCTACACCTTC.

The V gene is TRBV5-1, the J gene TRBJ2-5; TRBD1 might be the D (6 bases). CDR1 and CDR2 from the germline V gene are SGHRS and YFSETQ. The V end was cut by 1 base, the J end by 2 bases, with 12 bases between. This CDR3 has 15 residues. As DNA, the CDR3 is TGCGCCAGCAGCTTGATTGAGACAGGACAAGAGACCCAGTACTTC. Translating gives CASSLIETGQETQYF.

This clone occurred once. The chain couples TRBV4-1 to TRBJ1-2; D unclear. CDR1 and CDR2 (germline): MGHRA, YSYEKL. The CDR3 spans 17 residues. Deletions cut 0 bases from V and 1 base from J, with 15 bases between. Here the CDR3 DNA reads TGCGCCAGCAGCCAAGATTTTACATCCTTTGTTAACTATGGCTACACCTTC. It encodes CASSQDFTSFVNYGYTF.

The J gene is TRBJ2-2, the V gene TRBV10-2, with D tentatively TRBD2 (6 bases). V was pared by 7 bases and J by 3 bases, with 12 bases between. This CDR3 comprises 14 residues. CDR1 and CDR2 (germline): WSHSY, SAAADI. DNA of the CDR3: TGCGCCAGCAAGGAGCGGGCCCACACCGGGGAGCTGTTTTTT. It is translated as CASKERAHTGELFF.

CDR3 DNA sequence: TGTGCCAGCAGTCCACAGGTCAATGAGCAGTTCTTC. Protein product: CASSPQVNEQFF. The rearrangement links TRBV12-3 or TRBV12-4 to TRBJ2-1; TRBD1 might be the D (5 bases). This CDR3 region has 12 residues. Trimming left V 5 bases short and J 6 bases short, with 8 bases between.

The chain employs TRBV3-1 (or the pseudogene TRBV3-2) and TRBJ2-3, with a tentative D call TRBD2 (6 bases). Germline CDR1 LGHDT, CDR2 YNNKEL (reference sequence). This CDR3 is built from 13 residues. V dropped 6 bases and J dropped 3 bases, with 10 bases sitting between them. CDR3 coding DNA: TGTGCCAGCAGTCTGGGGGGAACAGATACGCAGTATTTT. Protein sequence: CASSLGGTDTQYF.

This clone has only one observation. V is TRBV3-1 (or the pseudogene TRBV3-2) and J is TRBJ2-7, with 11 nucleotides matching TRBD1. Trimming at V came to 3 bases and at J to 2 bases, leaving 3 bases not matched to a gene. This CDR3 contains 15 residues. From germline, CDR1 is LGHDT and CDR2 YNNKEL (reference sequence). The CDR3 nucleotides are TGTGCCAGCAGCCAGGCGGGACAGGGGGCCTACGAGCAGTACTTC. Translating gives CASSQAGQGAYEQYF.

This clone appeared once. This sequence joins TRBV2 and TRBJ1-2; D possibly corresponds to TRBD1 (6 bases). This CDR3 is built from 12 residues. V lost 6 bases and J lost 6, with 11 bases in between. The germline CDR1 and CDR2 sequences are SNHLY and FYNNEI. CDR3 sequence reads: CASRADSHGYTF. In nucleotides, the CDR3 is TGTGCCAGCAGGGCGGACAGCCATGGCTACACCTTC.

Only a few counts were recorded for this clone. J is TRBJ2-1 and V is TRBV7-9; 11 nucleotides agree with TRBD2. This CDR3 is built from 17 residues. Trimming took 5 bases from V and 4 from J; bases not matched to a gene: 10. CDR1 is SEHNR and CDR2 is FQNEAQ in the germline V gene (reference sequence). CDR3 sequence (DNA): TGTGCCAGCAGCCTCGGGCTAGCGGGGGGCCATTACAATGAGCAGTTCTTC. This gives the protein CASSLGLAGGHYNEQFF.

A single count supports this clone. The chain combines TRBV6-1 with TRBJ1-6, with D perhaps matching TRBD1 (5 bases). Trimming removed 2 bases from V and 8 bases from J, with 16 bases in between. Germline lookup yields CDR1 MNHNS and CDR2 SASEGT. The CDR3 is made up of 16 amino acids. CDR3 residues: CASSEYGGGGDSPLHF. CDR3 bases: TGTGCCAGCAGTGAATATGGGGGGGGAGGAGATTCACCCCTCCACTTT.

A word on this clone: The junction departs from the called germline gene at one end, perhaps through a read error. The chain recombines TRBV20-1 with TRBJ1-1, with 7 bases matching TRBD1. Germline CDR1 DFQATT, CDR2 SNEGSKA (reference sequence). The CDR3 runs to 9 residues. As DNA, the CDR3 is TGCAGCCCCGGGACAGCGGACGATTTT. Its protein product is CSPGTADDF.

V and J are TRBV9 and TRBJ2-2, with 7 bases that match TRBD1. This CDR3 has 16 residues. V lost 4 bases, J lost 0 bases, and 6 bases stayed unmatched. Germline V gene sequence: CDR1 SGDLS, CDR2 YYNGEE. The CDR3 is CASSPPGTANTGELFF. Written as DNA, the CDR3 is TGTGCCAGCAGCCCCCCCGGGACAGCGAACACCGGGGAGCTGTTTTTT.

This clone was observed a single time. The chain employs TRBV7-8 and TRBJ1-1; a weak D match, TRBD1 (6 bases). Germline V gene data show CDR1 as SGHVS and CDR2 as FQNEAQ. There are 13 residues in the CDR3. V was shortened by 4 bases and J by 4 bases, with 10 bases between the two germline ends. CDR3 amino acids: CASSSTGTTEAFF. The DNA for the CDR3 is TGTGCCAGCAGCTCTACAGGGACCACTGAAGCTTTCTTT.

The chain links TRBV5-1 to TRBJ2-7; 9 positions agree with TRBD2. CDR3 length: 16 amino acids. In germline, CDR1 is SGHRS, CDR2 YFSETQ. Trimming took 0 bases from V and 1 from J; bases not matched to a gene: 5. The CDR3 DNA reads TGCGCCAGCAGCTTGGGTGGTAGCGGGGGTTCCTACGAGCAGTACTTC. This sequence encodes CASSLGGSGGSYEQYF. The full variable domain, its missing parts supplied by reference TRBV5-1 and TRBJ2-7, is KAGVTQTPRYLIKTRGQQVTLSCSPISGHRSVSWYQQTPGQGLQFLFEYFSETQRNKGNFPGRFSGRQFSNSRSEMNVSTLELGDSALYLCASSLGGSGGSYEQYFGPGTRLTVT.

V usage is TRBV27 and J usage is TRBJ2-2, with D possibly TRBD2 on 5 matching bases. This CDR3 contains 13 residues. Germline-derived CDR1 and CDR2 are MNHEY and SMNVEV (reference sequence). V lost 8 bases to trimming and J lost 5 bases, with 12 bases between them. CDR3: CASLYEGTGELFF. In DNA, the CDR3 is TGTGCCAGCCTCTACGAGGGAACCGGGGAGCTGTTTTTT.

The chain employs TRBV5-1 and TRBJ2-7; the D gene is possibly TRBD1 (5 bases). Germline CDR1 SGHRS, CDR2 YFSETQ. This CDR3 is 14 amino acids long. Deletions cut 4 bases from V and 2 bases from J, with 13 bases between. DNA of the CDR3: TGCGCCAGCAGCCTCGACAGAGATCCCTACGAGCAGTACTTC. Its protein product is CASSLDRDPYEQYF.

The chain carries TRBV7-9 and TRBJ1-1; 9 bases line up with TRBD1. The junction had 1 base not matched to a gene; V was cut back by 7 bases and J by 1 base. CDR3 length: 13 amino acids. Germline V gives CDR1 SEHNR, CDR2 FQNEAQ (reference sequence). The CDR3 here is CASKTGGNTEAFF. Here the CDR3 DNA reads TGTGCCAGCAAGACAGGGGGGAACACTGAAGCTTTCTTT.

This sequence joins TRBV6-1 and TRBJ1-2, with 9 bases that match TRBD1. The ends lost 3 bases at V and 3 bases at J; junction bases unmatched: 5. Per germline, CDR1 MNHNS and CDR2 SASEGT. There are 15 residues in the CDR3. The CDR3 DNA is TGTGCCAGCAGTGATGGGACAGGGAATTACTATGGCTACACCTTC. Its translation is CASSDGTGNYYGYTF.

This clone appeared a single time. This rearrangement joins TRBV19 to TRBJ1-2; 7 bases align to TRBD1. The CDR3 length is 13 residues. Germline CDR1 LNHDA, CDR2 SQIVND (reference sequence). The junction had 5 bases not matched to a gene; V was cut back by 8 bases and J by 2 bases. For the CDR3, the DNA is TGTGCCAGTGGAGGGGGCAGAAACTATGGCTACACCTTC. It translates to CASGGGRNYGYTF.

The sample holds a few counts of this clone. This chain joins TRBV30 and TRBJ1-5; perhaps TRBD1 as D (5 bases). Trimming removed 2 bases at V and 3 bases at J, with 8 bases between. Germline values: CDR1 GTSNPN, CDR2 SVGIG (reference sequence). The CDR3 is 13 residues long. The CDR3 region has the DNA TGTGCCTGGAGTAACAGGAACAATCAGCCCCAGCATTTT. Translated, it gives CAWSNRNNQPQHF.

The V call is TRBV7-2, the J call TRBJ2-5, with D maybe TRBD2 (6 bases). V dropped 5 bases and J dropped 2 bases, with 18 bases sitting between them. The CDR3 totals 16 residues. Germline-derived CDR1 and CDR2 are SGHTA and FQGNSA. The CDR3 DNA sequence: TGTGCCAGCAGCATCCCCACCGGGACTCTACAAGAGACCCAGTACTTC. Amino acid sequence: CASSIPTGTLQETQYF.

The chain is built from TRBV5-1 and TRBJ2-5; D not certain. The CDR3 sequence is 14 residues long. CDR1 and CDR2 (germline): SGHRS, YFSETQ. V lost 0 bases and J 1 base, leaving 7 bases between the germline ends. The CDR3 sequence: CASSLVPSQETQYF. CDR3 nucleotides: TGCGCCAGCAGCTTGGTACCTAGCCAAGAGACCCAGTACTTC.

This chain joins TRBV5-1 and TRBJ2-5, with 7 positions matching TRBD1. This CDR3 contains 14 residues. The germline gives CDR1 SGHRS, CDR2 YFSETQ. V was clipped by 4 bases and J by 0 bases; unmatched bases: 3. In DNA form, the CDR3 reads TGCGCCAGCAGCCAACAGGGGTACCAAGAGACCCAGTACTTC. Its translation is CASSQQGYQETQYF. The full variable domain, completed using reference TRBV5-1 and TRBJ2-5, is KAGVTQTPRYLIKTRGQQVTLSCSPISGHRSVSWYQQTPGQGLQFLFEYFSETQRNKGNFPGRFSGRQFSNSRSEMNVSTLELGDSALYLCASSQQGYQETQYFGPGTRLLVL.

The V call is TRBV6-5, the J call TRBJ1-2, with TRBD1 matching over 7 bases. Trimming took 2 bases from V and 7 from J; bases not matched to a gene: 1. CDR3 length equals 12 residues. Germline CDR1 and CDR2: MNHEY and SVGAGI. The CDR3 sequence: CASSYTGVGYTF. Here the CDR3 DNA reads TGTGCCAGCAGTTACACAGGGGTTGGCTACACCTTC.